The TCR beta chain described here comes from a study of PD-1 blockade in mismatch repair-deficient tumors. At the level of the study: Enrolled about 2013-2017, patients had progressing, pretreated mismatch repair-deficient cancers of more than ten types.

A few pembrolizumab responders had their TCRs sequenced. The CDR3 sequence is 16 residues long. Germline-derived CDR1 and CDR2 are MDHEN and SYDVKM. Trimming stripped 7 bases from V and 0 bases from J, with 19 bases between. Assay: immunoSEQ multiplex PCR; the TCRdb copy retains only in-frame clones and omits some. This sample yields 130,000 or so clones, of which roughly nine tenths are seen a single time; about 14% belongs to the top ten. Specimen: peripheral blood, collected 44 weeks after starting pembrolizumab. The rearrangement links TRBV28 to TRBJ2-7; D perhaps matches TRBD1 (6 bases). The TCR sequence derives from an adult with mismatch repair-deficient cancer. The CDR3: CASNSHRAQDSYEQYF. The CDR3 coding sequence is TGTGCCAGCAATTCCCACAGGGCACAAGACTCCTACGAGCAGTACTTC.